Below are 10 T cell receptor beta chains sequenced from a single sample in a study of spatial heterogeneity in lung cancer. General study results and limits: For expanded intratumoral alpha and beta TCRs, counts tracked tumor mutation counts.

TCRdb itself ran the 5' RACE reads through MiXCR, one entry per CDR3 protein. The sample records about 6,000 distinct CDR3 sequences, 14% being singletons. No antigens are known for them. Time point here: sample taken at primary tumor resection. The sample was lung tumor tissue, taken at surgery. Receptors originate from a male donor with early-stage non-small cell lung cancer.

Judged by abundance, this clonotype is medium-sized. This sequence joins TRBV2 and TRBJ1-6; no definite D call. Germline values: CDR1 SNHLY, CDR2 FYNNEI. V lost 6 bases and J 8 bases, leaving 11 bases between the germline ends. The length of the CDR3 is 13 residues. The CDR3 coding sequence is TGTGCCAGCAGATTGGGTATCGATTCACCCCTCCACTTT. Amino acids: CASRLGIDSPLHF.

This clonotype was picked up many times. This chain uses TRBV6-6 with TRBJ1-1, with 11 bases matching TRBD1. V was clipped by 2 bases and J by 4 bases; unmatched bases: 3. The CDR3 has 15 residues. The germline V gene has CDR1 MNHNY and CDR2 SVGAGI (reference sequence). CDR3 in DNA: TGTGCCAGCAGTTACCGGACAGGGGGCGTCACTGAAGCTTTCTTT. Translation: CASSYRTGGVTEAFF.

The chain joins TRBV20-1 to TRBJ2-3; no firm D call. V was clipped by 6 bases and J by 1 base, with 8 bases between them. In germline, CDR1 is DFQATT, CDR2 SNEGSKA (reference sequence). CDR3 length: 12 amino acids. CDR3 protein: CSAPHRTDTQYF. The CDR3 DNA is TGCAGTGCCCCACATCGCACAGATACGCAGTATTTT.

By share of the sample, this clonotype is medium-sized. V gene TRBV6-5 combines with J gene TRBJ2-2, with D perhaps matching TRBD1 (7 bases). The V and J ends lost 5 bases and 4 bases respectively, with 11 bases between them. This CDR3 comprises 14 residues. The V gene's germline CDR1 is MNHEY and CDR2 SVGAGI. The CDR3 DNA follows: TGTGCCAGCAGTCTCCAGGGGGGCACCGGGGAGCTGTTTTTT. Translated, it gives CASSLQGGTGELFF.

There are many counts of this clonotype. The chain carries TRBV10-2 and TRBJ2-7, with TRBD1 matching over 7 bases. Germline CDR1 reads WSHSY; CDR2 reads SAAADI. The V gene end was trimmed by 0 bases and the J gene end by 7 bases; junction bases not matched to a gene: 6. This CDR3 contains 14 residues. CDR3: CASSESRQGREQYF. CDR3 nucleotides: TGCGCCAGCAGTGAGTCGCGACAGGGTAGGGAGCAGTACTTC.

The chain joins TRBV20-1 to TRBJ2-1, with 7 bases that match TRBD2. This CDR3 has 14 residues. CDR1 is DFQATT and CDR2 is SNEGSKA in the germline V gene (reference sequence). Trimming at V came to 4 bases and at J to 6 bases, leaving 9 bases not matched to a gene. The CDR3 reads CSAIRAGVRNEQFF. The CDR3 nucleotides are TGCAGTGCTATCCGGGCGGGAGTGCGCAATGAGCAGTTCTTC.

This clonotype was recorded at least ten times. The chain has TRBV5-1 and TRBJ2-1; the D gene could be TRBD1 or TRBD2 (8 bases each). CDR3 length: 18 residues. CDR1 and CDR2 (germline): SGHRS, YFSETQ. V dropped 2 bases and J dropped 6 bases, with 24 bases sitting between them. This CDR3 reads CASSLQGVAGSLGNEQFF. The CDR3 region has the DNA TGCGCCAGCAGCTTACAGGGGGTAGCGGGAAGTCTTGGCAATGAGCAGTTCTTC.

This clonotype is labeled as large (0.1 to 1%). This sequence joins TRBV6-6 and TRBJ1-1; D is uncertain. CDR3 length: 14 amino acids. V lost 1 base and J 3 bases, leaving 9 bases between the germline ends. Germline-derived CDR1 and CDR2 are MNHNY and SVGAGI (reference sequence). CDR3 nucleotides: TGTGCCAGCAGTTACTTGGGTACAGACACTGAAGCTTTCTTT. It specifies CASSYLGTDTEAFF.

This clonotype showed up just a few times. This sequence joins TRBV7-8 and TRBJ2-3; 10 bases agree with TRBD1. The CDR3 is 16 residues long. CDR1 and CDR2 from the germline V gene are SGHVS and FQNEAQ. After removal of 4 bases from V and 4 bases from J, the junction contained 8 bases not matched to a gene. The CDR3 here is CASSSRDRGSADTQYF. The CDR3 nucleotides are TGTGCCAGCAGCTCCCGGGACAGGGGTTCGGCAGATACGCAGTATTTT.

This chain connects TRBV4-3 to TRBJ1-2; D not certain. V gave up 6 bases and J gave up 0 bases, with 14 bases separating them. CDR3 length equals 15 residues. Per the germline V gene, CDR1 is LGHNA and CDR2 is YSLEER. CDR3 in amino acids: CASSLIHDTNYGYTF. CDR3 bases: TGCGCCAGCAGTCTAATCCATGATACTAACTATGGCTACACCTTC.